Listed below are T cell receptor beta chains from one sample, sequenced in a study of technical replicates of blood from a few donors. Sequencing used immunoSEQ multiplex PCR; TCRdb keeps in-frame clones, though not all of them. Among 50,000 to 65,000 clones listed, about 91% were seen once. The specimen was PBMCs. The receptors were gathered from a human donor in good health. Some clones in this sample may be carry-over from other donors' samples. The CDR3 runs from the conserved cysteine through the conserved F or W. Fields, in order: V gene, J gene, D gene, clone size, CDR3 protein, CDR3 DNA. D genes are given only for firm matches. Expanded clones are given a class, and other clones once, few, many or no size at all.

V gene: TRBV5-1; J gene: TRBJ2-2; D gene: TRBD2; clone size: .; CDR3 protein: CASRPSGGLTGELFF; CDR3 DNA: TGCGCCAGCAGACCTAGCGGGGGGCTCACCGGGGAGCTGTTTTTT
V gene: TRBV4-2; J gene: TRBJ2-5; D gene: .; clone size: .; CDR3 protein: CASSQGGFVSETQYF; CDR3 DNA: TGTGCCAGCAGCCAAGGAGGGTTTGTGTCCGAGACCCAGTACTTC
V gene: TRBV6-1; J gene: TRBJ2-4; D gene: TRBD2; clone size: once; CDR3 protein: CASSEFVIAGGLKNIQYF; CDR3 DNA: TGTGCCAGCAGTGAGTTCGTGATAGCGGGAGGGCTTAAAAACATTCAGTACTTC
V gene: TRBV4-3; J gene: TRBJ1-2; D gene: .; clone size: .; CDR3 protein: CASSQVGDNYGYTF; CDR3 DNA: TGCGCCAGCAGCCAAGTAGGAGACAACTATGGCTACACCTTC
V gene: TRBV10-3; J gene: TRBJ2-5; D gene: .; clone size: .; CDR3 protein: CAISRDYQETQYF; CDR3 DNA: TGTGCCATCAGCAGGGACTACCAAGAGACCCAGTACTTC
V gene: TRBV5-1; J gene: TRBJ1-5; D gene: .; clone size: .; CDR3 protein: CASSLGATGSNQPQHF; CDR3 DNA: TGCGCCAGCAGCTTGGGGGCAACGGGAAGCAATCAGCCCCAGCATTTT
V gene: TRBV19; J gene: TRBJ2-5; D gene: .; clone size: .; CDR3 protein: CASRERPGETQYF; CDR3 DNA: TGTGCCAGTAGGGAACGCCCGGGGGAGACCCAGTACTTC
V gene: TRBV7-6; J gene: TRBJ2-7; D gene: .; clone size: .; CDR3 protein: CASSLGAVGGLEQYF; CDR3 DNA: TGTGCCAGCAGCTTAGGTGCGGTCGGCGGGCTCGAGCAGTACTTC
V gene: TRBV7-2; J gene: TRBJ1-1; D gene: .; clone size: .; CDR3 protein: CASSSSSGGTEAFF; CDR3 DNA: TGTGCCAGCAGCTCGTCCTCGGGAGGTACTGAAGCTTTCTTT
V gene: TRBV15; J gene: TRBJ2-2; D gene: TRBD2; clone size: .; CDR3 protein: CATSPRGGMNTGELFF; CDR3 DNA: TGTGCCACCAGCCCTCGCGGGGGTATGAACACCGGGGAGCTGTTTTTT
V gene: TRBV7-9; J gene: TRBJ2-1; D gene: TRBD2; clone size: .; CDR3 protein: CASSLVSGGNNEQFF; CDR3 DNA: TGTGCCAGCAGCTTAGTTAGCGGGGGGAATAACGAGCAGTTCTTC
V gene: TRBV4-2; J gene: TRBJ2-7; D gene: TRBD1; clone size: .; CDR3 protein: CASSLIPGTGGSEQYF; CDR3 DNA: TGTGCCAGCAGCCTCATTCCCGGGACAGGGGGCAGCGAGCAGTACTTC
V gene: TRBV6-1; J gene: TRBJ2-1; D gene: TRBD2; clone size: .; CDR3 protein: CASSEALAGGYNEQFF; CDR3 DNA: TGTGCCAGCAGTGAAGCTCTAGCGGGAGGCTACAATGAGCAGTTCTTC
V gene: TRBV5-1; J gene: TRBJ1-1; D gene: TRBD1; clone size: few; CDR3 protein: CASSQQGSEAFF; CDR3 DNA: TGCGCCAGCAGCCAACAGGGGAGTGAAGCTTTCTTT
V gene: TRBV6-5; J gene: TRBJ1-2; D gene: .; clone size: .; CDR3 protein: CASSYSGGGNGYTF; CDR3 DNA: TGTGCCAGCAGTTACTCTGGGGGGGGGAATGGCTACACCTTC
V gene: TRBV7-8; J gene: TRBJ2-7; D gene: .; clone size: .; CDR3 protein: CASTAAQGGEQYF; CDR3 DNA: TGTGCCAGCACCGCCGCACAGGGGGGGGAGCAGTACTTC
V gene: TRBV5-1; J gene: TRBJ2-5; D gene: TRBD1; clone size: .; CDR3 protein: CASSSGTGTSETQYF; CDR3 DNA: TGCGCCAGCAGCAGTGGGACAGGGACTTCGGAGACCCAGTACTTC
V gene: TRBV7-9; J gene: TRBJ1-1; D gene: TRBD1; clone size: .; CDR3 protein: CASLRGQGIPEAFF; CDR3 DNA: TGTGCCAGTCTTCGGGGACAGGGTATCCCTGAAGCTTTCTTT
V gene: TRBV7-3; J gene: TRBJ2-3; D gene: TRBD1; clone size: .; CDR3 protein: CASRQGQGWADTQYF; CDR3 DNA: TGTGCCAGCAGGCAAGGACAGGGATGGGCAGATACGCAGTATTTT
V gene: TRBV30; J gene: TRBJ1-6; D gene: .; clone size: few; CDR3 protein: CAWTTGRQKHSPLHF; CDR3 DNA: TGTGCCTGGACGACTGGGAGGCAGAAACATTCACCCCTCCACTTT
V gene: TRBV5-1; J gene: TRBJ2-1; D gene: TRBD2; clone size: once; CDR3 protein: CASSLLADTYNEQFF; CDR3 DNA: TGCGCCAGCAGCTTACTAGCGGATACCTACAATGAGCAGTTCTTC
V gene: TRBV15; J gene: TRBJ2-3; D gene: .; clone size: .; CDR3 protein: CATSSVGRTDTQYF; CDR3 DNA: TGTGCCACCAGCAGTGTGGGGCGCACAGATACGCAGTATTTT
V gene: TRBV4-1; J gene: TRBJ2-2; D gene: .; clone size: .; CDR3 protein: CASRRQGDSGELFF; CDR3 DNA: TGCGCCAGCAGGCGGCAGGGCGACTCCGGGGAGCTGTTTTTT
V gene: TRBV11-3; J gene: TRBJ2-7; D gene: TRBD2; clone size: .; CDR3 protein: CASSLDYAKRESCEQYF; CDR3 DNA: TGTGCCAGCAGCTTAGATTATGCGAAGCGGGAGTCTTGCGAGCAGTACTTC
V gene: TRBV7-9; J gene: TRBJ1-6; D gene: TRBD1; clone size: .; CDR3 protein: CASSRTGASHSPLHF; CDR3 DNA: TGTGCCAGCAGCCGAACAGGGGCAAGTCATTCACCCCTCCACTTT
V gene: TRBV7-9; J gene: TRBJ2-3; D gene: .; clone size: .; CDR3 protein: CASSRGTSTDTQYF; CDR3 DNA: TGTGCCAGCAGCCGAGGGACTAGCACAGATACGCAGTATTTT
V gene: TRBV6-6; J gene: TRBJ2-3; D gene: TRBD2; clone size: .; CDR3 protein: CASSGTSGRVDTQYF; CDR3 DNA: TGTGCCAGCAGTGGGACTAGCGGGAGGGTGGATACGCAGTATTTT
V gene: TRBV6-1; J gene: TRBJ2-7; D gene: TRBD1; clone size: once; CDR3 protein: CAKSTGGSPYEQYF; CDR3 DNA: TGTGCCAAAAGCACAGGGGGTTCTCCCTACGAGCAGTACTTC
V gene: TRBV11-1; J gene: TRBJ2-7; D gene: TRBD2; clone size: .; CDR3 protein: CASSLARGSGKNEQYF; CDR3 DNA: TGTGCCAGCAGCTTAGCGCGAGGAAGCGGGAAAAACGAGCAGTACTTC
V gene: TRBV20-1; J gene: TRBJ1-2; D gene: .; clone size: .; CDR3 protein: CSATRDYGYTF; CDR3 DNA: TGCAGTGCCACCCGAGACTATGGCTACACCTTC
V gene: TRBV4-3; J gene: TRBJ2-1; D gene: .; clone size: once; CDR3 protein: CASSQDMGGQYNEQFF; CDR3 DNA: TGCGCCAGCAGCCAAGATATGGGGGGACAGTACAATGAGCAGTTCTTC
V gene: TRBV7-6; J gene: TRBJ2-5; D gene: TRBD2; clone size: .; CDR3 protein: CASSFPGLAGEETQYF; CDR3 DNA: TGTGCCAGCAGCTTTCCGGGACTAGCGGGGGAAGAGACCCAGTACTTC
V gene: TRBV7-8; J gene: TRBJ2-7; D gene: TRBD2; clone size: once; CDR3 protein: CASSPAQRGAYEQYF; CDR3 DNA: TGTGCCAGCAGCCCCGCACAGCGGGGGGCCTACGAGCAGTACTTC
V gene: TRBV5-8; J gene: TRBJ1-2; D gene: TRBD1; clone size: .; CDR3 protein: CAKGTVPGYTF; CDR3 DNA: TGTGCCAAGGGGACAGTCCCTGGCTACACCTTC
V gene: TRBV4-1; J gene: TRBJ2-1; D gene: TRBD2; clone size: .; CDR3 protein: CASSQGLLAYDTSEQFF; CDR3 DNA: TGCGCCAGCAGCCAGGGACTACTAGCGTACGATACAAGTGAGCAGTTCTTC
V gene: TRBV29-1; J gene: TRBJ2-5; D gene: .; clone size: .; CDR3 protein: CSARDLGTQYF; CDR3 DNA: TGCAGCGCCCGGGATCTGGGGACCCAGTACTTC
V gene: TRBV6-1; J gene: TRBJ1-5; D gene: TRBD1; clone size: once; CDR3 protein: CASSVDRGFSQPQHF; CDR3 DNA: TGTGCCAGCAGCGTAGACAGGGGGTTCAGTCAGCCCCAGCATTTT
V gene: TRBV6-8; J gene: TRBJ2-2; D gene: .; clone size: .; CDR3 protein: CASRARVATSGELFF; CDR3 DNA: TGTGCCAGCAGGGCCCGGGTGGCGACCTCCGGGGAGCTGTTTTTT
V gene: TRBV5-4; J gene: TRBJ2-3; D gene: TRBD1; clone size: .; CDR3 protein: CASGKQGVNTQYF; CDR3 DNA: TGTGCCAGCGGCAAACAGGGGGTGAATACGCAGTATTTT
V gene: TRBV13; J gene: TRBJ2-7; D gene: .; clone size: medium-sized; CDR3 protein: CASTLGPTGEYEQYF; CDR3 DNA: TGTGCCAGCACCTTAGGGCCTACGGGAGAGTACGAGCAGTACTTC
V gene: TRBV29-1; J gene: TRBJ2-6; D gene: TRBD1; clone size: .; CDR3 protein: CSVVGTGGFAGANVLTF; CDR3 DNA: TGCAGCGTTGTTGGGACAGGGGGATTTGCGGGGGCCAACGTCCTGACTTTC
V gene: TRBV6-1; J gene: TRBJ1-3; D gene: .; clone size: few; CDR3 protein: CASTETPGNTIYF; CDR3 DNA: TGTGCCAGCACTGAGACACCTGGAAACACCATATATTTT